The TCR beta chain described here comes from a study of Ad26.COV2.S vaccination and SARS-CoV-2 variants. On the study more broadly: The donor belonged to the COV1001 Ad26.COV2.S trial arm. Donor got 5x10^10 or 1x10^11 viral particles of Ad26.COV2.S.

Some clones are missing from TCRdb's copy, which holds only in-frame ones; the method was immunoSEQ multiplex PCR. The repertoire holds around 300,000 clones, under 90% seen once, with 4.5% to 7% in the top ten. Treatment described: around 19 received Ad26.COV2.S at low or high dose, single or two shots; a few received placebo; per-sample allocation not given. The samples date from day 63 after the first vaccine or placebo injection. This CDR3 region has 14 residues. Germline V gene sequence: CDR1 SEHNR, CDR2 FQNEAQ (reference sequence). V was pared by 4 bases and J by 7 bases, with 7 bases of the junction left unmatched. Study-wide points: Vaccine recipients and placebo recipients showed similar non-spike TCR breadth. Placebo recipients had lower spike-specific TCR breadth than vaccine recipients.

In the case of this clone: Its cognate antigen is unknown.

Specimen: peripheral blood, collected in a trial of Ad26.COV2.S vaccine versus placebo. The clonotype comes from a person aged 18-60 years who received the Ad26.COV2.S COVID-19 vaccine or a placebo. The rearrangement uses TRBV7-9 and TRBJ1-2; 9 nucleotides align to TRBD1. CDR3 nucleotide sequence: TGTGCCAGCAGCTCTGACAGGGGGGGAAGTGGCTACACCTTC. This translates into CASSSDRGGSGYTF.